This T cell receptor beta chain appears in the sequencing data of a study of shared clonotypes between healthy human individuals. Study-level information: Used for every donor were three CD4 naive, three CD4 memory, two CD8 naive and one CD8 memory plate. Study-level points and caveats: Across subsets, estimated richness was generally greater for naive than for memory populations.

Per the germline V gene, CDR1 is SGHKS and CDR2 is YYEKEE (reference sequence). The CDR3 loop spans 15 amino acids. The V end was cut by 1 base, the J end by 1 base, with 11 bases between. Clones were sequenced by immunoSEQ multiplex PCR, and TCRdb holds only the in-frame ones, with some missing. The sample consists of about 1 million clones, 65% to 75% of them appearing once. About this clone itself: As yet, its antigen is unknown.

Sequencing used memory CD4+ T cells sorted from blood. Subset here: CD45RA-negative fraction. This sequence joins TRBV5-5 and TRBJ1-1; D is possibly TRBD1 (5 bases). This receptor was identified in a man aged 18 to 30 in good health. The CDR3 region is CASSLIGQGNTEAFF. CDR3 in DNA: TGTGCCAGCAGCTTGATCGGTCAGGGGAACACTGAAGCTTTCTTT. The whole variable domain, filled in from reference TRBV5-5 and TRBJ1-1, reads DAGVTQSPTHLIKTRGQQVTLRCSPISGHKSVSWYQQVLGQGPQFIFQYYEKEERGRGNFPDRFSARQFPNYSSELNVNALLLGDSALYLCASSLIGQGNTEAFFGQGTRLTVV.